A selection of T cell receptor beta chains follows, all from one sample in a study of HIV-infected patients and healthy controls. TCRdb ran MiXCR on the 5' RACE reads and lists one entry per CDR3 protein. The data contain about 5,500 distinct CDR3 sequences, more than 8% of them singletons. This specimen was blood, taken before antiretroviral therapy. Every receptor here comes from an adult with HIV infection. CDR3s leave out the opening cysteine and the closing phenylalanine or tryptophan.

v_call cdr3_aa
TRBV6-2/TRBV6-3 ASRAGVPGELF
TRBV11-3 ASSLDLNPSGGAAEQF
TRBV6-6 ASSYSVASGGLRETQY
TRBV3-1 ASSQDYPGGEETQY
TRBV24-1 ATSGTSGTYTDTQY
TRBV3-1 ASSLPRGGSGELF
TRBV2 ASSDPLAGAQETQY
TRBV19 ASSIRTSGSTDTQY
TRBV29-1 SAAQGNIQY
TRBV2 ASRNPPGHLNTEAF
TRBV12-3/TRBV12-4 ASSAGRLNTEAF
TRBV10-3 AISAGVTADTQY
TRBV11-3 ASSFRSTDTQY
TRBV3-1 ASSQAGQGNSPLH
TRBV19 ASSFTSYNEQF
TRBV7-3 ASSYGTPETQY
TRBV7-3 ASSLFGAGGNEQF
TRBV11-3 ASSFISRAGRVTDTQY
TRBV7-9 ASSFSTGEYEQY
TRBV29-1 SVPGLASGNEQF
TRBV4-2 ASSQDRGTDTQY
TRBV12-5 ASGSGSGANVLT
TRBV30 AWSVSPEAF
TRBV12-3/TRBV12-4 ASSYTSNEQF
TRBV5-1 ASSTDNSPLH
TRBV3-1 ASSQGLGGTTPLH
TRBV27 ASSRLEEETQY
TRBV20-1 SARVAGVGETQY
TRBV24-1 ATSPTDDRLETNTGELF
TRBV5-1 ASSLAFGGLAKNIQY
TRBV3-1 ASQDLHQPQH
TRBV13 ASSWGGGRYEQY
TRBV9 ASSDGLGVTQY
TRBV10-1 ASSPGRPGEQY
TRBV11-3 ASSLFLVCGSYEQY
TRBV2 ASSERGRNQPQH
TRBV13 ASSAEAWGRDTQY
TRBV5-1 ASSLGVDEKLF
TRBV2 ASSESGRAYSNQPQH
TRBV29-1 SATILLLNSASTDTQY
TRBV12-5 ASGLGESTEAF
TRBV9 ASSVAGGLEQY
TRBV7-6 ASSLETGGTEAF
TRBV2 ASSEGLAFDEQF
TRBV7-2 ASSFSDTEAF
TRBV5-1 ASSPDVWGKLF
TRBV27 ASSPGPLAGGPTDTQY
TRBV30 AWKELLDGYT
TRBV20-1 SAEQTRETQY
TRBV6-6 ASTDYIGSNSYNEQF
TRBV7-9 ASSLVPAGVYTDTQY
TRBV24-1 ATSDPGTGETQY
TRBV5-1 ASSLSGANQPQH
TRBV27 ASSPWDRMRDGYT
TRBV6-5 ASSYGWTANTGELF
TRBV11-2 ASSSTGVRG
TRBV5-8 ASSWDRLYQETQY